This note documents a single T cell receptor (beta chain) sequence. This specimen belongs to a study of blood T cell repertoires in COVID-19. About the research overall: Collection of acute and convalescent COVID-19 samples took place in the United States, Italy and Spain. T cells, B-cell-depleted T cells, or PBMCs provided the cDNA or gDNA that served as material.

Trimming removed 1 base from V and 6 bases from J, with 8 bases in between. CDR1 SGHRS and CDR2 YFSETQ come from the germline V gene. The CDR3 is made up of 13 amino acids. Data came from immunoSEQ multiplex PCR; TCRdb stores just in-frame clones and leaves some out. The sample yields tens of thousands of clones, 89% seen once. The V gene is TRBV5-1, the J gene TRBJ1-5; D uncertain. Sequenced: peripheral blood. The receptor was isolated from a woman in her 70s with acute or convalescent COVID-19. CDR3 protein: CASSLYAGQPQHF. CDR3 nucleotide sequence: TGCGCCAGCAGCTTGTACGCGGGTCAGCCCCAGCATTTT.